This TCR beta chain derives from a study of a mutant IDH1 vaccine in newly diagnosed glioma. Study overall: Mean patient age was about 40 years; approximately 62% were male and around 38% female. Patients previously underwent radiotherapy, temozolomide, or both, and most underwent both.

Study-wide findings and caveats: Pseudoprogression showed no apparent link to changes in top peripheral T cell clonotypes.

The time point here: week 35, safety follow-up. Doses of 300 ug of mutant IDH1 20-mer peptide were given with topical imiquimod. Using immunoSEQ multiplex PCR, the repertoire was profiled, and TCRdb retains in-frame clones only, with some absent. The sample yields some 46,000 clones, over 80% seen once. About this clone itself: The antigen remains undetermined.

The CDR3 totals 15 residues. Trimming took 3 bases from V and 3 from J, leaving 15 bases between them. CDR1 is SGDLS, CDR2 YYNGEE, per germline. The sample in question was PBMCs, obtained from a glioma patient whose treatment included an IDH1 peptide vaccine. V is TRBV9 and J is TRBJ2-5; no clear D gene. The TCR was taken from a man aged 50 to 59 with glioma. The CDR3 here is CASSGVPRPEETQYF. In DNA, the CDR3 is TGTGCCAGCAGCGGGGTCCCAAGACCGGAAGAGACCCAGTACTTC.